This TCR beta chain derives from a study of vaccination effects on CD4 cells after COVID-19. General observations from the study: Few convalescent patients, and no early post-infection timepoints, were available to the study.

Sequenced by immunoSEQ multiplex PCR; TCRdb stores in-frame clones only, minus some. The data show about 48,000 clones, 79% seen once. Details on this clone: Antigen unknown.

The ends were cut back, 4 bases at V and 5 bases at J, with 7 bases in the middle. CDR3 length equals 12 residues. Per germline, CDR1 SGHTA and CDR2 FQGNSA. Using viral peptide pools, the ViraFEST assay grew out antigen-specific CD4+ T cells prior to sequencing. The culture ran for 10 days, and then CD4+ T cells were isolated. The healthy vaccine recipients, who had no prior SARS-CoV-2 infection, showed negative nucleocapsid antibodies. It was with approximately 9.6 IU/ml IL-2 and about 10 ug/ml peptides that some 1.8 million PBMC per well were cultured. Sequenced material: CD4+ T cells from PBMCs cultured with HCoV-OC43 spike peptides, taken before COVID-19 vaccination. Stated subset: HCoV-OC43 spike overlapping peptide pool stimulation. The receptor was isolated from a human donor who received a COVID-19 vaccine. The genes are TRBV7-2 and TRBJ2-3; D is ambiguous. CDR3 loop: CASSSLRDTQYF. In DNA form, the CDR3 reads TGTGCCAGCAGCTCCCTGAGAGATACGCAGTATTTT.